These 2 T cell receptor beta chains were all obtained from the same sample, sequenced in a study of OX40 agonist ivuxolimab in advanced cancers. The data were produced by immunoSEQ multiplex PCR, yet TCRdb's version contains in-frame clones alone and is incomplete. The sample carries some 48,000 clones, 85% to 90% recorded once. This specimen was CD4+ or CD8+ T cells sorted from blood, taken in a trial of the OX40 agonist ivuxolimab. These receptors were obtained from an adult with an advanced solid tumor such as melanoma, head and neck, liver or kidney cancer.

The chain has TRBV7-3 and TRBJ2-1; TRBD2 agrees at 7 bases. With V trimmed by 1 base and J by 3 bases, 6 bases remained unmatched. This CDR3 contains 16 residues. CDR1 SGHTA and CDR2 FQGTGA come from the germline V gene. The CDR3 nucleotides read TGTGCCAGCAGCTTAATGGCGGGAGCCTACTACAATGAGCAGTTCTTC. Encoded protein: CASSLMAGAYYNEQFF.

The chain links TRBV19 to TRBJ1-2; TRBD1 aligns across 8 bases. The CDR3 runs to 16 residues. In germline, CDR1 is LNHDA, CDR2 SQIVND (reference sequence). Trimming at V came to 6 bases and at J to 3 bases, leaving 12 bases not matched to a gene. The CDR3 reads CASSGPGGSAHYGYTF. CDR3 nucleotide sequence: TGTGCCAGTAGCGGGCCAGGGGGCTCGGCCCACTATGGCTACACCTTC.